One sample yielded the 13 T cell receptor beta chains listed below, sequenced in a study of beta chain features in type 1 diabetes. General study points: Shorter TCRB CDR3s, moderately but significantly so, marked every one of the four CD4+ subsets in Type 1 diabetes patients.

The antigens of these receptors remain unknown. The study reverse transcribed the entire isolated RNA, so it sequenced expressed TCRB transcripts. The table came from immunoSEQ multiplex PCR; TCRdb's copy has only in-frame clones and leaves some out. The sample consists of some 700,000 clones, around 15% of them appearing once. The specimen sequenced was naive CD4+ T cells from blood. The receptors were sampled from a man aged 18 to 30 with type 1 diabetes.

This chain joins TRBV28 and TRBJ2-7; a weak D match, TRBD2 (5 bases). This CDR3 is 13 amino acids long. The germline gives CDR1 MDHEN, CDR2 SYDVKM. V lost 6 bases and J lost 2, with 11 bases in between. CDR3 amino acids: CASRDPGTYEQYF. The CDR3 DNA sequence: TGTGCCAGCAGAGACCCGGGGACCTACGAGCAGTACTTC.

The chain recombines TRBV6-1 with TRBJ2-7; D might be TRBD1 or TRBD2, each matching 5 bases. Germline V gene lookup returns CDR1 MNHNS and CDR2 SASEGT. This CDR3 has 13 amino acids. Deletions cut 8 bases from V and 2 bases from J, with 13 bases between. CDR3: CASRGVATYEQYF. The CDR3 bases are TGTGCCAGCCGAGGGGTGGCTACCTACGAGCAGTACTTC.

The chain joins TRBV29-1 to TRBJ1-1; D uncertain. CDR1 and CDR2 from the germline V gene are SQVTM and ANQGSEA. Trimming stripped 6 bases from V and 1 base from J, with 6 bases between. The length of the CDR3 is 11 residues. CDR3: CSVDENTEAFF. The DNA of the CDR3 is TGCAGCGTCGATGAGAACACTGAAGCTTTCTTT.

This clone has just a few counts. J is TRBJ1-2 and V is TRBV28; D call uncertain. Germline CDR1 MDHEN, CDR2 SYDVKM. CDR3 length: 14 amino acids. Trimming cost V 2 bases and J 2 bases, with 9 bases left between them. The CDR3 is CASSLQAENYGYTF. Written as DNA, the CDR3 is TGTGCCAGCAGTTTACAGGCGGAAAACTATGGCTACACCTTC.

The V call is TRBV5-6, the J call TRBJ2-5; maybe TRBD1 (6 bases). V gave up 6 bases and J gave up 3 bases, with 12 bases separating them. The germline CDR1 and CDR2 sequences are SGHDT and YYEEEE. The CDR3 extends over 13 amino acids. The CDR3 DNA sequence: TGTGCCAGCAACTTCGGACAGAAAGAGACCCAGTACTTC. Its translation is CASNFGQKETQYF.

There are a few counts of this clone. The CDR3 DNA reads as TGTGCCATCAGGAGTATAGGGACAGGAGGTTCCTACAATGAGCAGTTCTTC. Amino acid sequence: CAIRSIGTGGSYNEQFF. The chain employs TRBV10-3 and TRBJ2-1; 8 bases agree with TRBD1. CDR1 and CDR2 (germline): ENHRY, SYGVKD. This CDR3 has 17 residues. J gave up 1 base and V 6 bases, and 11 bases lay outside the gene matches.

The chain uses TRBV28 and TRBJ2-6; 10 bases align to TRBD1. Germline CDR1 reads MDHEN; CDR2 reads SYDVKM. The V gene end was trimmed by 6 bases and the J gene end by 8 bases; junction bases not matched to a gene: 7. CDR3 length: 15 amino acids. CDR3 coding DNA: TGTGCCAGCAGGGGACAGGGGAAGGAGTCCAACGTCCTGACTTTC. The encoded protein is CASRGQGKESNVLTF.

V usage is TRBV10-3 and J usage is TRBJ2-1; D is possibly TRBD2 (6 bases). V shed 10 bases and J shed 0 bases, with 25 bases lying between them. The CDR3 has 18 amino acids. From germline, CDR1 is ENHRY and CDR2 SYGVKD. CDR3 protein: CATLDQFGGASSYNEQFF. CDR3 sequence (DNA): TGTGCCACCCTAGACCAGTTCGGGGGTGCGAGCTCCTACAATGAGCAGTTCTTC.

This clone came up a few times. The sample carries other DNA sequences with the same CDR3. The gene calls are TRBV2 and TRBJ1-5; D remains unclear. Germline V lookup: CDR1 SNHLY, CDR2 FYNNEI. V was trimmed by 4 bases and J by 2 bases, leaving 6 bases between them. The CDR3 is 13 amino acids. Here the CDR3 reads CASSVGGNQPQHF. The CDR3, as DNA: TGTGCCAGCAGTGTAGGAGGCAATCAGCCCCAGCATTTT.

In its sample, this clone was seen a few times. The chain carries TRBV29-1 and TRBJ2-3; tentative D call: TRBD1 (6 bases). Per germline, CDR1 SQVTM and CDR2 ANQGSEA. The CDR3 covers 13 residues. The ends were cut back, 3 bases at V and 2 bases at J, with 9 bases in the middle. Written as DNA, the CDR3 is TGCAGCGTTGATGTGGGGGCCACAGATACGCAGTATTTT. It specifies CSVDVGATDTQYF.

This clone showed up just a few times. Other DNA sequences from this sample encode an identical CDR3 as well. This chain connects TRBV29-1 to TRBJ2-3; 7 nucleotides line up with TRBD1. V was pared by 7 bases and J by 3 bases, with 13 bases of the junction left unmatched. Germline V gene data show CDR1 as SQVTM and CDR2 as ANQGSEA. CDR3 size: 15 residues. CDR3 in amino acids: CSAEIGRGFTDTQYF. CDR3 sequence (DNA): TGCAGCGCCGAGATCGGCAGGGGGTTTACAGATACGCAGTATTTT.

This clone was seen a handful of times. V is TRBV14 and J is TRBJ1-2, with a weak D call TRBD1 (6 bases). V lost 1 base and J 0 bases, leaving 9 bases between the germline ends. This CDR3 is built from 15 residues. The germline CDR1 and CDR2 sequences are SGHDN and FVKESK. The CDR3 reads CASSQAEGANYGYTF. The CDR3 nucleotides read TGTGCCAGCAGCCAAGCGGAGGGGGCTAACTATGGCTACACCTTC. Full variable domain (rest looked up from reference TRBV14 and TRBJ1-2): EAGVTQFPSHSVIEKGQTVTLRCDPISGHDNLYWYRRVMGKEIKFLLHFVKESKQDESGMPNNRFLAERTGGTYSTLKVQPAELEDSGVYFCASSQAEGANYGYTFGSGTRLTVV.

The V gene is TRBV4-2, the J gene TRBJ1-4, with D possibly TRBD1 on 6 matching bases. CDR1 is LGHNA and CDR2 is YNFKEQ in the germline V gene. With 0 bases removed from V and 2 bases from J, the gap between germline ends came to 10 bases. This CDR3 comprises 16 residues. CDR3 region: CASSQDNGGTNEKLFF. CDR3 in DNA: TGTGCCAGCAGCCAAGATAACGGGGGCACTAATGAAAAACTGTTTTTT.